Each of the 10 T cell receptor beta chains below was sequenced from the same sample in a study of Tregs in tolerant kidney transplant recipients. TCRdb's copy holds only in-frame clones and misses some; the assay was immunoSEQ multiplex PCR. The data hold about 94,000 clones, with approximately 93% observed a single time. Material: CD4+ T cells from blood, obtained before the transplant. Receptor source: a human donor who received a combined kidney and bone marrow transplant.

With regard to this clone: Compared with germline, one end of the junction differs, possibly owing to a read error. The chain joins TRBV20-1 to TRBJ2-4; D possibly corresponds to TRBD2 (6 bases). Germline V gene sequence: CDR1 DFQATT, CDR2 SNEGSKA (reference sequence). This CDR3 contains 11 residues. The CDR3 here is CSARGTSFVSF. CDR3 nucleotide sequence: TGCAGTGCTAGAGGAACTAGCTTTGTAAGCTTC.

The V and J genes are TRBV28 and TRBJ1-5; D is possibly TRBD1 (6 bases). CDR1 is MDHEN, CDR2 SYDVKM, per germline. The CDR3 spans 14 residues. V was shortened by 5 bases and J by 1 base, with 9 bases between the two germline ends. The CDR3 nucleotides read TGTGCCAGCAGTCAGGGGACGAGCAATCAGCCCCAGCATTTT. Protein sequence: CASSQGTSNQPQHF. Using reference TRBV28 and TRBJ1-5 for the parts outside the CDR3, the full variable domain is DVKVTQSSRYLVKRTGEKVFLECVQDMDHENMFWYRQDPGLGLRLIYFSYDVKMKEKGDIPEGYSVSREKKERFSLILESASTNQTSMYLCASSQGTSNQPQHFGDGTRLSIL.

This chain connects TRBV27 to TRBJ2-1, with TRBD1 as a possible D gene (6 bases). The germline gives CDR1 MNHEY, CDR2 SMNVEV (reference sequence). V was shortened by 6 bases and J by 8 bases, with 20 bases between the two germline ends. The CDR3 totals 15 residues. CDR3 sequence reads: CASRIRQAKVDEQFF. The CDR3 region has the DNA TGTGCCAGCAGGATTAGACAGGCCAAAGTGGATGAGCAGTTCTTC.

V and J are TRBV10-1 and TRBJ2-1, with 13 nucleotides matching TRBD2. Per germline, CDR1 WNHNN and CDR2 SYGVQD (reference sequence). The CDR3 spans 14 residues. V trimming: 10 bases; J trimming: 10 bases; junction bases outside the gene matches: 10. The CDR3 DNA sequence: TGCGCCACCACACAACTAGCGGGAGGGCAAGAGCAGTTCTTC. This translates into CATTQLAGGQEQFF.

The V and J genes are TRBV7-9 and TRBJ2-1, with D unresolved. The V and J ends lost 1 base and 8 bases respectively, with 15 bases between them. CDR1 and CDR2 (germline): SEHNR, FQNEAQ (reference sequence). The CDR3 consists of 15 residues. For the CDR3, the DNA is TGTGCCAGCAGCTTAGAAGTGACCCCTAGATATGAGCAGTTCTTC. This gives the protein CASSLEVTPRYEQFF.

This chain joins TRBV6-1 and TRBJ1-2; the D is unclear. CDR1 and CDR2 (germline): MNHNS, SASEGT. The CDR3 contains 12 residues. Trimming pared 7 bases from V and 8 bases from J, leaving 14 bases between. The CDR3 loop is CASNLQIEGYTF. The CDR3 DNA follows: TGTGCCAGCAATTTACAGATTGAGGGCTACACCTTC.

This chain uses TRBV5-4 with TRBJ1-1, with D possibly matching TRBD1 (6 bases). CDR1 SGHNT and CDR2 YYREEE come from the germline V gene (reference sequence). CDR3 size: 13 residues. V lost 1 base and J 7 bases, leaving 11 bases between the germline ends. The CDR3 nucleotides are TGTGCCAGCAGCTTGCCCAACAGGGTTGAAGCTTTCTTT. This translates into CASSLPNRVEAFF.

This sequence joins TRBV15 and TRBJ2-3; TRBD2 agrees at 7 bases. J lost 10 bases, V lost 4 bases, and 14 bases had no gene match. Germline CDR1 is LNHNV and CDR2 is YYDKDF (reference sequence). The CDR3 has 15 amino acids. CDR3 bases: TGTGCCACCAGCATCGGGGCCCAGCGGGACCTTCCGCAGTATTTT. It specifies CATSIGAQRDLPQYF.

The table lists this clone with a count of one. The rearrangement joins TRBV7-2 to TRBJ2-3; 7 bases line up with TRBD2. Trimming removed 2 bases from V and 3 bases from J; junction bases left unmatched: 2. Germline assignment: CDR1 SGHTA and CDR2 FQGNSA. There are 14 residues in the CDR3. This chain's CDR3 is CASSLNGRTDTQYF. The CDR3 DNA reads TGTGCCAGCAGCTTAAACGGGAGGACAGATACGCAGTATTTT.

The rearrangement uses TRBV4-3 and TRBJ1-4, with D maybe TRBD1 (5 bases). The V and J ends lost 0 bases and 8 bases respectively, with 22 bases between them. Germline-derived CDR1 and CDR2 are LGHNA and YSLEER. This CDR3 spans 18 amino acids. Here the CDR3 reads CASSQDLNLAGQREKLFF. CDR3 DNA sequence: TGCGCCAGCAGCCAAGATCTTAATCTGGCGGGGCAGCGAGAAAAACTGTTTTTT.